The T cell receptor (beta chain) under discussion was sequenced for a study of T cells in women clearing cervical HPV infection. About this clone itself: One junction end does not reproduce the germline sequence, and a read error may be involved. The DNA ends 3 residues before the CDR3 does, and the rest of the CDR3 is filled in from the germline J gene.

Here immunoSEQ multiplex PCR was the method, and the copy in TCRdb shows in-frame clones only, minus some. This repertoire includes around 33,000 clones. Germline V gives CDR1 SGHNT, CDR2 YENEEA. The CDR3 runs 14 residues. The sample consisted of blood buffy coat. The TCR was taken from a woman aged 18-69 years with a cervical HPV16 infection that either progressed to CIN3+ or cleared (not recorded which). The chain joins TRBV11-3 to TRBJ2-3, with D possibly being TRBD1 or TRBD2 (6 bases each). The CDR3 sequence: CASSFGGGSETQYF. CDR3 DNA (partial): TGTGCCAGCAGCTTCGGAGGGGGTTCAGAGACG.